A selection of T cell receptor beta chains follows, all from one sample in a study of cytomegalovirus exposure and HLA in healthy donors. Only in-frame clones appear in the TCRdb table, and some are missing; sequencing was by immunoSEQ multiplex PCR. Here the sample spans 150,000 or so clones, 65% to 85% being singletons. What was sequenced was PBMCs. These receptors all come from a woman between 18 and 29 years old in good health and CMV-seronegative. CDR3s include the opening cysteine and the closing phenylalanine or tryptophan. A D gene is named only where the DNA matches it firmly. Clone size is not always given. Where it is, it says once, few, many or a class for expanded clones.

CASSATSGVYNEQFF | TGTGCCAGCAGCGCGACTAGCGGAGTGTACAATGAGCAGTTCTTC | . | TRBJ2-1 | TRBV7-8 | TRBD2
CASSHRTVSSYEQYF | TGTGCCAGCAGCCACCGGACAGTTAGCTCCTACGAGCAGTACTTC | . | TRBJ2-7 | TRBV14 | .
CASVDGNGHETQYF | TGTGCCAGCGTGGACGGGAATGGGCACGAGACCCAGTACTTC | . | TRBJ2-5 | TRBV28 | .
CASDSAGKGQGGQFF | TGTGCCAGCGACTCAGCGGGTAAAGGACAGGGCGGTCAGTTCTTC | . | TRBJ2-1 | TRBV28 | TRBD1
CASSLIESSYGYTF | TGTGCCAGCAGCTTGATCGAGAGTTCATATGGCTACACCTTC | . | TRBJ1-2 | TRBV5-6 | .
CASSSGRSYNEQFF | TGTGCCAGCAGTAGCGGGAGGAGCTACAATGAGCAGTTCTTC | . | TRBJ2-1 | TRBV27 | TRBD2
CASSATNRGSLYNEQFF | TGTGCCAGCAGTGCCACCAACAGGGGGAGCCTTTACAATGAGCAGTTCTTC | . | TRBJ2-1 | TRBV6-1 | TRBD1
CASSESSSSNEQFF | TGCGCCAGCAGTGAGTCCTCAAGCTCCAATGAGCAGTTCTTC | . | TRBJ2-1 | TRBV10-1 | .
CASSWRGTGGFNEQYF | TGTGCCAGCAGCTGGCGAGGAACAGGGGGCTTCAACGAGCAGTACTTC | . | TRBJ2-7 | TRBV11-3 | TRBD1
CASSPLRASHEAKNIQYF | TGTGCCAGCTCACCACTGAGGGCGAGCCATGAAGCCAAAAACATTCAGTACTTC | . | TRBJ2-4 | TRBV18 | .
CATTVRYTEAFF | TGTGCCACCACGGTGAGGTACACTGAAGCTTTCTTT | . | TRBJ1-1 | TRBV28 | .
CATQEVPQETQYF | TGTGCCACCCAAGAGGTACCCCAAGAGACCCAGTACTTC | . | TRBJ2-5 | TRBV7-2 | .
CASSGNSGSSYNEQFF | TGTGCCAGCAGCGGAAACAGCGGGAGTTCCTACAATGAGCAGTTCTTC | few | TRBJ2-1 | TRBV9 | TRBD2
CASSPGRSWGTGANVLTF | TGTGCCAGCAGCCCAGGGCGATCCTGGGGCACTGGGGCCAACGTCCTGACTTTC | . | TRBJ2-6 | TRBV7-9 | .
CASSLLGQGTSPLHF | TGTGCCAGCAGTTTGTTGGGACAGGGTACTTCACCCCTCCACTTT | . | TRBJ1-6 | TRBV27 | TRBD1
CASSQLTGTGIEAFF | TGCGCCAGCAGCCAGCTAACCGGGACAGGGATTGAAGCTTTCTTT | . | TRBJ1-1 | TRBV4-3 | TRBD1
CASSSPGQGGQPQHF | TGTGCCAGCAGTTCACCGGGACAGGGTGGTCAGCCCCAGCATTTT | . | TRBJ1-5 | TRBV28 | TRBD1
CASIGSWSYLEQYF | TGTGCCAGCATCGGGAGCTGGAGCTACCTCGAGCAGTACTTC | . | TRBJ2-7 | TRBV6-1 | .
CASSAGGSYGYTF | TGTGCCAGCAGCGCCGGCGGAAGCTATGGCTACACCTTC | . | TRBJ1-2 | TRBV7-6 | .
CASRPHSTGYEQYF | TGTGCCAGCAGGCCTCATTCTACAGGGTACGAGCAGTACTTC | . | TRBJ2-7 | TRBV28 | .
CASSQSTGTLAKNIQYF | TGCGCCAGCAGCCAAAGCACAGGAACGTTAGCCAAAAACATTCAGTACTTC | . | TRBJ2-4 | TRBV4-3 | .
CASSLGRGQVPNEQYF | TGTGCCAGCAGCTTAGGAAGGGGACAGGTCCCAAACGAGCAGTACTTC | . | TRBJ2-7 | TRBV7-8 | TRBD1
CASSRGHMGTEAFF | TGTGCCAGCAGCCGCGGCCACATGGGCACTGAAGCTTTCTTT | once | TRBJ1-1 | TRBV5-4 | .
CASSFSRDRGMNEQFF | TGTGCCAGCAGCTTTTCCCGGGACAGGGGGATGAATGAGCAGTTCTTC | . | TRBJ2-1 | TRBV7-3 | TRBD1
CASSLDLAGSTDTQYF | TGTGCCAGCAGCTTAGATCTGGCGGGGAGCACAGATACGCAGTATTTT | . | TRBJ2-3 | TRBV11-2 | .
CATSRDPQGYEQYF | TGTGCCACCAGCAGAGATCCCCAGGGGTACGAGCAGTACTTC | . | TRBJ2-7 | TRBV15 | .
CASRGGQGYNEQFF | TGTGCCAGCAGAGGGGGACAGGGATACAATGAGCAGTTCTTC | . | TRBJ2-1 | TRBV2 | TRBD1
CASSTVPRDEQYF | TGTGCCAGTAGTACAGTACCGAGGGACGAGCAGTACTTC | . | TRBJ2-7 | TRBV19 | .